This T cell receptor (beta chain) was observed in a study of cytomegalovirus exposure and HLA in healthy donors (dated by TCRdb to about 2017). With regard to the full study: According to a later analysis, the roughly 120 validation repertoires were produced on the same platform as the roughly 600 repertoires of the first cohort. Besides the first cohort of around 670 subjects, a separate validation cohort made up of 120 or so different subjects was used. The aim of the study was to test whether cataloging public T cell receptors could identify signatures of past pathogen exposure. To predict cytomegalovirus infection status, the study combined high-throughput TCR immunosequencing, statistical association of individual TCRs with disease status, and machine learning. The paper as a whole reports these results and caveats: In vitro tests confirmed that a few of the cytomegalovirus-associated TCR beta chains recognize cytomegalovirus antigens. The classifier was reported to diagnose cytomegalovirus status with high specificity and sensitivity in both the original cohort and the validation cohort. A later analysis had no HLA typing for the validation cohort, so co-occurrence there was scored across all 110 or so repertoires. According to the authors, the approach could potentially be generalized to other disease states and immunological phenotypes. The study listed 164 TCR beta chains as associated with cytomegalovirus. Across donors, most TCR sequences were observed very rarely, whereas some public TCRs were present in many individuals. A later analysis found that TCRs clustered in the first cohort also tended to co-occur in the 120 validation repertoires, with 94% of cluster scores above 0.

CDR1 and CDR2 are drawn from the germline V gene: SGHRS, YFSETQ. The CDR3 spans 13 residues, from the cysteine through the phenylalanine. Only the CDR3 DNA stays, 39 bases, in frame from base 1. V was cut back by 4 bases and J by 2 bases, leaving a gap of 4 bases between them. The receptor library was made with the immunoSEQ multiplex PCR assay. The study's processing was this. To diagnose cytomegalovirus status from the catalog of TCR beta chain sequences, a statistical classification framework was built. This immuneACCESS table, as held by TCRdb, lists in-frame sequences with V and J called but not all clones. Of the missing ones, under half trace to an unresolved V gene in checked studies; the others have no known cause. The DNA gave D and trimming, while V, J and clone size come from that table. This sample is represented by about 98,000 clones; around 88% of them were singletons. The ten top clones hold approximately 4% of the sample.

The donors were included in the validation cohort of roughly 120 subjects, a group kept apart from the roughly 680-subject first cohort. A word on this clone: Its antigen has not been determined. Base-call qualities are not available, and no considerably larger clone is one nucleotide away.

The sequenced sample was PBMCs. The chain couples TRBV5-1 to TRBJ2-6; the D gene cannot be named for sure. This TCR was sampled from a woman aged 30 to 39 in good health and CMV-seronegative. Here the CDR3 is given as CASSPAGANVLTF. The base sequence is TGCGCCAGCAGCCCAGCTGGGGCCAACGTCCTGACTTTC.